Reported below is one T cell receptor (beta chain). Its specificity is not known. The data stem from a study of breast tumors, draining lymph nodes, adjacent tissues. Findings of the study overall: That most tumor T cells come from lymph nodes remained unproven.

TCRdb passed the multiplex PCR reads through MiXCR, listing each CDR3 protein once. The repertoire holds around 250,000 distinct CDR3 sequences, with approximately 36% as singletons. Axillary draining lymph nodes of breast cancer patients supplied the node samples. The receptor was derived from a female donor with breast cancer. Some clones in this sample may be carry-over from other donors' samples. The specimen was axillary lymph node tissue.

The CDR3 reads CAISGQGADQPQHF. The CDR3 DNA follows: TGTGCCATCAGTGGACAGGGGGCCGATCAGCCCCAGCATTTT. The chain is built from TRBV10-3 and TRBJ1-5; 10 bases agree with TRBD1. Trimming at V came to 4 bases and at J to 5 bases, leaving 2 bases not matched to a gene. This CDR3 is 14 amino acids long. Germline CDR1 ENHRY, CDR2 SYGVKD.